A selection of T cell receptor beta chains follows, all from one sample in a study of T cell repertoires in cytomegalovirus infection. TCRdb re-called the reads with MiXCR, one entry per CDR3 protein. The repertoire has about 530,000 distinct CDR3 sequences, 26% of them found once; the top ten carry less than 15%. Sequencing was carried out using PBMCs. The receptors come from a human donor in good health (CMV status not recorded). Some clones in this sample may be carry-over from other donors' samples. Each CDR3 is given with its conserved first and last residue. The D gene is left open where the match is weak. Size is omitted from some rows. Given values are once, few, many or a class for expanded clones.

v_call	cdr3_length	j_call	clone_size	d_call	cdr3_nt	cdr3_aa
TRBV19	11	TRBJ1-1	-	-	TGTGCCACCTCGCCGGGCACTGAAGCTTTCTTT	CATSPGTEAFF
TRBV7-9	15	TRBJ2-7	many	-	TGTGCCAGCAGCTCTCAAGCGGCCAGCTCCTACGAGCAGTACTTC	CASSSQAASSYEQYF
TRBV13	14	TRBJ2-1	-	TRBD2	TGTGCCAGCAGGCGGGGGATACTCAGCAATGAGCAGTTCTTC	CASRRGILSNEQFF
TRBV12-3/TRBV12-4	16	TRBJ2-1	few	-	TGTGCCAGCACCACAAGGGCGGGGAGCTCCTACAATGAGCAGTTCTTC	CASTTRAGSSYNEQFF
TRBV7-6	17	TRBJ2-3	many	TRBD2	TGTGCCAGCAGCCCCGGACTAGCGGGATCTAGCACAGATACGCAGTATTTT	CASSPGLAGSSTDTQYF
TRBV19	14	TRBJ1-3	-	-	TGTGCCAGTAGTAGGTCCTTCTCTGGAAACACCATATATTTT	CASSRSFSGNTIYF
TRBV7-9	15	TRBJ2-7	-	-	TGTGCCAGCAGCTCACTTAAGGGCCAGGTCTACGAGCAGTACTTC	CASSSLKGQVYEQYF
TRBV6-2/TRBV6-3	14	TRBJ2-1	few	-	TGTGCCAGCAGTCGCGCGGTTTCCTACAATGAGCAGTTCTTC	CASSRAVSYNEQFF
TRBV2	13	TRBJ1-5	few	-	TGTGCCAGCCTCCGGGACACCGAGGAGCCCCAGCATTTT	CASLRDTEEPQHF
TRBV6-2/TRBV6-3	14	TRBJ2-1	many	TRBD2	TGTGCCAGCGCCCTAGCGGGAGCGTACAATGAGCAGTTCTTC	CASALAGAYNEQFF
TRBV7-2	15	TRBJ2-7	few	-	TGTGCCAGCAGCTTAGAGCCTGTAGAACTACGCGAGCAGTACTTC	CASSLEPVELREQYF
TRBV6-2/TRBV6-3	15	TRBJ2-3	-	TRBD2	TGTGCCAGCAGCCCGGCTAGCGGGAGAACAGATACGCAGTATTTT	CASSPASGRTDTQYF
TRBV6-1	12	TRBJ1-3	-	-	TGTGCCAGCCAGAGCTTCGGAAACACCATATATTTT	CASQSFGNTIYF
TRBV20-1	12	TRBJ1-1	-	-	TGCAGTGCTAGAGATTTAGGAGGTCAAGCTTTCTTT	CSARDLGGQAFF
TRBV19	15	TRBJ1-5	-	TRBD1	TGTGCCAGTAGTACCGGGACAGCTAGCAATCAGCCCCAGCATTTT	CASSTGTASNQPQHF
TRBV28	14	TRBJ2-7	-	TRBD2	TGTGCCAGTGCGGGGGAAGGCCATCCTGTCGGGCAGTACTTC	CASAGEGHPVGQYF
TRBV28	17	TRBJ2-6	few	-	TGTGCCAGCAGCTCGGCGGCAGCCGGGCATATGGCCAACGTCCTGACTTTC	CASSSAAAGHMANVLTF
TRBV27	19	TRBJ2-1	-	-	TGTGCCAGCAGCTACCAGCCGATGGTGGCAGCGAGCTCCTACAATGAGCAGTTCTTC	CASSYQPMVAASSYNEQFF
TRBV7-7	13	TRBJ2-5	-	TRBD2	TGTGCCAGCGGGGCGGGAGGGCGGGAGACCCAGTACTTC	CASGAGGRETQYF
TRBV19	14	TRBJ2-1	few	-	TGTGCCAGTAGTCTAGGGAGCTTAAGTGATGAGCAGTTCTTC	CASSLGSLSDEQFF
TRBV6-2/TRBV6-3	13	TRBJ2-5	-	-	TGTGCCAGCAGTTACTACCAGGTAGAGACCCAGTACTTC	CASSYYQVETQYF
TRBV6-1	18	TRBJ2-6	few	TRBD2	TGTGCCAGCAGAGGACTAGCGGGGGGACTCTCTGGGGCCAACGTCCTGACTTTC	CASRGLAGGLSGANVLTF
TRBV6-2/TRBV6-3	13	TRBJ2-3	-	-	TGTGCCAGCCGGATGCCTAGCACAGATACGCAGTATTTT	CASRMPSTDTQYF
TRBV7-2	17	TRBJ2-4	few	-	TGTGCCAGCAGCCCGACCTGGACAGTTCTAGCCAAAAACATTCAGTACTTC	CASSPTWTVLAKNIQYF
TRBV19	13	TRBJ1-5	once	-	TGTGCCATGGGGGACCGAGGGAATCAGCCCCAGCATTTT	CAMGDRGNQPQHF
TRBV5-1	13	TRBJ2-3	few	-	TGCGCCAGCAGCCAGGAAATGGCAGATACGCAGTATTTT	CASSQEMADTQYF
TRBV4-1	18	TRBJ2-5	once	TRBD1	TGCGCCAGCAGCCATCAAAGCGGGACAGGGGGGACACGAGAGATCCAGTACTTC	CASSHQSGTGGTREIQYF
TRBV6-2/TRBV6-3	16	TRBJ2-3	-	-	TGTGCCAGCAGTTACCCGACGGAGTACAGCACAGATACGCAGTATTTT	CASSYPTEYSTDTQYF
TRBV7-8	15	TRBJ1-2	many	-	TGTGCCAGCAGCTTAGCGCCACAGGCGCGCTATGGCTACACCTTC	CASSLAPQARYGYTF
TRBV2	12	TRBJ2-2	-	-	TGTGCCAGCAGTGATCCGGTCGGGGAGCTGTTTTTT	CASSDPVGELFF